This TCR beta chain was captured by sequencing in a study of T-cell reconstitution after alpha-beta-depleted transplantation in children. For TCRbeta, the library was prepared with unique molecular identifiers. TCRdb called the PCR reads again in MiXCR, with one record for every CDR3 protein. The table lists 330,000 or so distinct CDR3 sequences, roughly a tenth of them singletons. This clonotype was observed many times. Its target is unknown. This CDR3 is 12 amino acids long. The germline CDR1 and CDR2 sequences are SQVTM and ANQGSEA. V gave up 4 bases and J gave up 3 bases, with 9 bases separating them. Study observations and caveats: Expanded graft clones, several hundred of them, were reportedly the source of alpha-beta T cells about two months after transplant. At the one-year point after transplant, T-cell counts and TCRbeta diversity were found to come mostly from T cells that had been newly produced. The study traced high day-60 TCRbeta diversity in some patients to surviving recipient T cells and thymic progenitors.

V and J are TRBV29-1 and TRBJ2-5; weak D call: TRBD1 (5 bases). The input for sequencing was PBMCs, taken before TCRalphabeta/CD19-depleted stem cell transplant. This clonotype was obtained from a boy under two years old with acute myeloid leukemia, due to receive a stem cell transplant. As DNA, the CDR3 is TGCAGCGTTGCATCAGGGAAAGAGACCCAGTACTTC. It codes for CSVASGKETQYF.